This entry concerns a single T cell receptor beta chain. Its cognate antigen is unknown. The data were obtained in a study of post-analysis software for immune sequencing data. About the research overall: Relapsing-remitting, secondary progressive and progressive-relapsing courses of multiple sclerosis were included. Findings and caveats of the study: Significantly lower normalized Chao1 diversity was found in patients with multiple sclerosis relative to controls. Strong same-batch co-clustering of samples appeared with F measure clustering.

Every TCR beta cDNA library bore unique molecular identifiers. cDNA molecules numbering about 480,000 came from approximately 0.91 to 9.4 million T cells. TCRdb processed the PCR reads anew with MiXCR; each CDR3 protein has one entry. The table shows approximately 630,000 distinct CDR3 sequences, with 59% occurring only once. The receptor was isolated from a girl aged 2-10 years with multiple sclerosis. Sequencing was done on a sample of blood.

As DNA, the CDR3 is TGCAGTGCTAGAGATTCAGGGCCCCTAGCGGGAGGGCCGTGGGAGACCCAGTACTTC. Residues: CSARDSGPLAGGPWETQYF. The chain recombines TRBV20-1 with TRBJ2-5; 12 positions agree with TRBD2. V was clipped by 0 bases and J by 5 bases; unmatched bases: 16. CDR3 length: 19 amino acids. In germline, CDR1 is DFQATT, CDR2 SNEGSKA (reference sequence).